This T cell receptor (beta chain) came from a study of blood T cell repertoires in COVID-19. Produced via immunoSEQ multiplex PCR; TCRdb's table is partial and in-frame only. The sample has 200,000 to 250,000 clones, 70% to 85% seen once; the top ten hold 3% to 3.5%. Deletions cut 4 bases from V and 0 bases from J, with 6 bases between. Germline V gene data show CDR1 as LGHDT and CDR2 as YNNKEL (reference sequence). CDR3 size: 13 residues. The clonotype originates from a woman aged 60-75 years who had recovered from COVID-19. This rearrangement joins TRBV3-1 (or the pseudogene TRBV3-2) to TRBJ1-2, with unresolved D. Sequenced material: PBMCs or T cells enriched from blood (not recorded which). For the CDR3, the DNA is TGTGCCAGCAGCCTGACAACTAACTATGGCTACACCTTC. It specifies CASSLTTNYGYTF.